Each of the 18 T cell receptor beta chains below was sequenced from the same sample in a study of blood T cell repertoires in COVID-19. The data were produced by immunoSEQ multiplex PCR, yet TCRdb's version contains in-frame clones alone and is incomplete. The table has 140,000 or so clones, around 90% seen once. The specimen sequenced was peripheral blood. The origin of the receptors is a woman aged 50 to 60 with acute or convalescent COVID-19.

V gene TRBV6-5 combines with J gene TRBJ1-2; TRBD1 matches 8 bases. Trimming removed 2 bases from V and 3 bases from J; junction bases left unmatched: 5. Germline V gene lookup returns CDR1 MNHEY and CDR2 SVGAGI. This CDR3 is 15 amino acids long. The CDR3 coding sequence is TGTGCCAGCAGTTACCAGGGACAGGTCTACTATGGCTACACCTTC. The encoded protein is CASSYQGQVYYGYTF.

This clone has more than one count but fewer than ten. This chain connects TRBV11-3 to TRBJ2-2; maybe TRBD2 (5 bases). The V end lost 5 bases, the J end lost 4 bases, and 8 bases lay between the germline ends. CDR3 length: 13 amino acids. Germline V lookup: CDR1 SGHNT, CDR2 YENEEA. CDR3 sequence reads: CASSGRGTGELFF. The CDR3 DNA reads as TGTGCCAGCAGCGGGAGAGGCACCGGGGAGCTGTTTTTT.

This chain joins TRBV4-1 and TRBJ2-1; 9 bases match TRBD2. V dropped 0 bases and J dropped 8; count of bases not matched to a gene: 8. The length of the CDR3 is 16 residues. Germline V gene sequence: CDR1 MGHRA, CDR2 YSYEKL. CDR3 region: CASSQEGGGAVDEQFF. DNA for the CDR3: TGCGCCAGCAGCCAAGAAGGCGGGGGGGCCGTAGATGAGCAGTTCTTC.

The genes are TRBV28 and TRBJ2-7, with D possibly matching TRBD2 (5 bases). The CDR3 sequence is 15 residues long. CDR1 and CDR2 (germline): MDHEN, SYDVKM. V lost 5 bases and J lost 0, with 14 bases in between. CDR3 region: CASSQTEVSSYEQYF. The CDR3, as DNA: TGTGCCAGCAGTCAGACGGAGGTCTCCTCCTACGAGCAGTACTTC. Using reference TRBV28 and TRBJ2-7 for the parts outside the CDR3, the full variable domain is DVKVTQSSRYLVKRTGEKVFLECVQDMDHENMFWYRQDPGLGLRLIYFSYDVKMKEKGDIPEGYSVSREKKERFSLILESASTNQTSMYLCASSQTEVSSYEQYFGPGTRLTVT.

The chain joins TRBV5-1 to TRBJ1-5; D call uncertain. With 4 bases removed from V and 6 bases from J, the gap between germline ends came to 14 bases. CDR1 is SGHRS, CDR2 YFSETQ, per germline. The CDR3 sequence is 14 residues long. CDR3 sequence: CASSLDVLGQPQHF. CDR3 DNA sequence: TGCGCCAGCAGCCTGGACGTCCTCGGTCAGCCCCAGCATTTT.

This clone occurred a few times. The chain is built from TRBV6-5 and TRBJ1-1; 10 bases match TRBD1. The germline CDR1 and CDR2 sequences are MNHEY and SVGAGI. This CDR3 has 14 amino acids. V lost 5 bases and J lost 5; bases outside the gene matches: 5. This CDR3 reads CASSTGTGATEAFF. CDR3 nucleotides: TGTGCCAGCAGTACCGGGACAGGGGCAACTGAAGCTTTCTTT.

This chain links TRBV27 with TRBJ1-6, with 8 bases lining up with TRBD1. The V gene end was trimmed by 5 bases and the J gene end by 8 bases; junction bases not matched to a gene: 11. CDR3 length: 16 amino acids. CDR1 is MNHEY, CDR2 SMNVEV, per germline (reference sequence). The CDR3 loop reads CASSLWTGTQDSPLHF. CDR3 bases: TGTGCCAGCAGTCTGTGGACAGGGACCCAGGATTCACCCCTCCACTTT.

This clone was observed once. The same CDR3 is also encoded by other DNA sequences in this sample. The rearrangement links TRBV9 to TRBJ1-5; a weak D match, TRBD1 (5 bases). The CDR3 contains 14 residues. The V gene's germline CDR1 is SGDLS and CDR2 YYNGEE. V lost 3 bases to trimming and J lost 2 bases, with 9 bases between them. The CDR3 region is CASSEGVGNQPQHF. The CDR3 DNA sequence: TGTGCCAGCAGCGAAGGGGTCGGCAATCAGCCCCAGCATTTT.

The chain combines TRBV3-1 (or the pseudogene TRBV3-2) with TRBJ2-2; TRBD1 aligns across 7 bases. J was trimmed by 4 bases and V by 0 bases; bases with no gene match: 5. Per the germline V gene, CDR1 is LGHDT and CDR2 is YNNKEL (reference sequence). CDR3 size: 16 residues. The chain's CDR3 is CASSQDGGQLTGELFF. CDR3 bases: TGTGCCAGCAGCCAAGATGGGGGACAGCTCACCGGGGAGCTGTTTTTT.

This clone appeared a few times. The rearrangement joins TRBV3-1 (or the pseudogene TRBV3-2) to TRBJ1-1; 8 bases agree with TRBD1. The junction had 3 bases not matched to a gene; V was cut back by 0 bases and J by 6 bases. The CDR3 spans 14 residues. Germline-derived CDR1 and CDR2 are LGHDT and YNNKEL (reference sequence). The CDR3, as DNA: TGTGCCAGCAGCCAAGAGGCCAGGGGGCCTGAAGCTTTCTTT. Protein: CASSQEARGPEAFF.

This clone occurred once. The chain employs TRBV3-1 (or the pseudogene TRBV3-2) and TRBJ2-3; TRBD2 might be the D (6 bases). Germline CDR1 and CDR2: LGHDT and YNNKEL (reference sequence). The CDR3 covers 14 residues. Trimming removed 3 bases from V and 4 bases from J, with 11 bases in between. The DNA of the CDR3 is TGTGCCAGCAGCCAGGGGGGATTGCCAGATACGCAGTATTTT. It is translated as CASSQGGLPDTQYF.

The CDR3 region is CASSATPIQGEQYF. The CDR3 bases are TGTGCCAGCAGCGCTACACCAATTCAGGGAGAGCAGTACTTC. The chain has TRBV3-1 (or the pseudogene TRBV3-2) and TRBJ2-7, with a possible D match to TRBD1 (5 bases). Trimming left V 5 bases short and J 7 bases short, with 18 bases between. Germline V gene data show CDR1 as LGHDT and CDR2 as YNNKEL (reference sequence). The CDR3 covers 14 residues.

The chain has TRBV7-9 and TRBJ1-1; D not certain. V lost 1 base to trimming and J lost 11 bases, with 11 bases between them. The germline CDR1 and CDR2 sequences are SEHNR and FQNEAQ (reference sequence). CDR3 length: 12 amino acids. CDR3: CASSLEAAAAFF. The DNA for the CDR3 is TGTGCCAGCAGCTTAGAGGCTGCGGCCGCTTTCTTT.

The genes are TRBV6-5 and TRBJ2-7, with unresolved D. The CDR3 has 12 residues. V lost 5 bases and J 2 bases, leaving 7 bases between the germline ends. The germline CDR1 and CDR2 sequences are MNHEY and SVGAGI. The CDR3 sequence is CASSPSTYEQYF. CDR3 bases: TGTGCCAGCAGTCCCAGTACCTACGAGCAGTACTTC.

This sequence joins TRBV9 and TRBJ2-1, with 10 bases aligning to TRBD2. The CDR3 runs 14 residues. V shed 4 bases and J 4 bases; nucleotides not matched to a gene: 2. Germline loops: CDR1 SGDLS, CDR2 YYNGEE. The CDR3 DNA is TGTGCCAGCAGCCCTAGCGGGGGATACAATGAGCAGTTCTTC. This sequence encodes CASSPSGGYNEQFF.

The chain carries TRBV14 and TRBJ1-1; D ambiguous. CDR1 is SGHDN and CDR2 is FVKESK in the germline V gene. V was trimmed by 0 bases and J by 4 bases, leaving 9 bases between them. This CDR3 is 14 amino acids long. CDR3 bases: TGTGCCAGCAGCCAAGAGTTAGCGGCCACTGAAGCTTTCTTT. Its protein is CASSQELAATEAFF.

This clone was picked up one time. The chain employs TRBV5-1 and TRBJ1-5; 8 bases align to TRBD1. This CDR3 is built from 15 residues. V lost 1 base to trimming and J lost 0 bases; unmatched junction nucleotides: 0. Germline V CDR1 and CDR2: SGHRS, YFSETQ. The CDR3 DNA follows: TGCGCCAGCAGCTTGACAGGGGGTAGCAATCAGCCCCAGCATTTT. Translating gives CASSLTGGSNQPQHF.

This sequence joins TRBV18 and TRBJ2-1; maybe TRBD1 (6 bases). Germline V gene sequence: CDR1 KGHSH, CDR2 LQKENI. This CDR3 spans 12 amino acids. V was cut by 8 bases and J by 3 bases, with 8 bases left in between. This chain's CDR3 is CASRDNYNEQFF. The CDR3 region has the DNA TGTGCCAGCCGGGACAACTACAATGAGCAGTTCTTC.